The 5 T cell receptor beta chains given below trace back to one sample, sequenced in a study of T cells in Graves' hyperthyroidism and ophthalmopathy. Amplified TCR beta CDR3 regions came from RNA transcripts. RT-PCR in the first round (using the HTBI primer set) targeted the TCR CDR3. TCRdb analysed the multiplex PCR reads with MiXCR anew, one entry per CDR3 protein. The repertoire holds hundreds of thousands of distinct CDR3 sequences, with 15% to 19% as singletons. The sequenced material came from blood. These receptor sequences come from a woman in her late teens or twenties with Graves' hyperthyroidism that later progressed to Graves' ophthalmopathy.

This clonotype was seen at least ten times. The rearrangement joins TRBV7-2 to TRBJ2-1; 8 nucleotides line up with TRBD2. The CDR3 extends over 16 amino acids. The germline gives CDR1 SGHTA, CDR2 FQGNSA. The J segment lost 0 bases and the V segment lost 5 bases, leaving 6 bases of the junction unmatched. The CDR3 protein is CASSAIGTSSYNEQFF. CDR3 bases: TGTGCCAGCAGCGCAATCGGGACTAGCTCCTACAATGAGCAGTTCTTC. Filled out from reference TRBV7-2 and TRBJ2-1, the complete variable domain reads GAGVSQSPSNKVTEKGKDVELRCDPISGHTALYWYRQSLGQGLEFLIYFQGNSAPDKSGLPSDRFSAERTGGSVSTLTIQRTQQEDSAVYLCASSAIGTSSYNEQFFGPGTRLTVL.

This clonotype was counted many times. The chain is built from TRBV6-2 or TRBV6-3 and TRBJ2-7; D tentatively reads TRBD1 or TRBD2 (5 bases each). Per germline, CDR1 MNHEY and CDR2 SVGEGT. Trimming removed 5 bases at V and 6 bases at J, with 14 bases between. The CDR3 consists of 13 residues. CDR3 sequence reads: CASSPGTSTEQYF. The CDR3 DNA sequence: TGTGCCAGCAGTCCAGGGACCAGCACCGAGCAGTACTTC.

This clonotype was observed a few times. J is TRBJ1-4 and V is TRBV6-1; D is unresolved. CDR1 is MNHNS, CDR2 SASEGT, per germline. This CDR3 region has 15 residues. V lost 6 bases and J 4 bases, leaving 15 bases between the germline ends. The CDR3 DNA reads as TGTGCCAGCAGAAACGACGCCGCCGTTAATGAAAAACTGTTTTTT. It yields the protein CASRNDAAVNEKLFF.

This clonotype has just a few counts. The rearrangement uses TRBV7-2 and TRBJ2-1; TRBD2 aligns across 12 bases. The germline V gene has CDR1 SGHTA and CDR2 FQGNSA. The ends lost 3 bases at V and 6 bases at J; junction bases unmatched: 15. The CDR3 covers 19 residues. DNA for the CDR3: TGTGCCAGCAGCTTGCTGGGGGGGCTAGCGGGAGGGAATTGCAATGAGCAGTTCTTC. It is translated as CASSLLGGLAGGNCNEQFF.

This clonotype was counted ten times or more. This chain uses TRBV28 with TRBJ2-7; 8 bases are shared with TRBD1. The junction had 8 bases not matched to a gene; V was cut back by 3 bases and J by 7 bases. CDR1 MDHEN and CDR2 SYDVKM come from the germline V gene. The CDR3 contains 14 residues. The CDR3 protein is CASSFKQGAREQYF. DNA for the CDR3: TGTGCCAGCAGTTTCAAGCAGGGGGCGCGGGAGCAGTACTTC.